This T cell receptor beta chain appears in the sequencing data of a study of OX40 agonist ivuxolimab in advanced cancers. For context, the study as a whole: Ivuxolimab, which targeted the costimulatory receptor OX40 (CD134), was an agonistic, fully human IgG2 monoclonal antibody. The paper covers the monotherapy dose-escalation part of the phase I ivuxolimab trial, which included N ≈ 57 patients. Peripheral TCRbeta sequencing was intended to test whether TCR sequence diversity was altered and clonal T-cell expansion was caused by ivuxolimab. Intravenous ivuxolimab was administered to patients every 2 weeks at six dose levels: 0.01, 0.1, 0.3, 1.5, 3 and 10 mg/kg. Among the roughly 52 dose-escalation patients, approximately 20 had hepatocellular carcinoma, 15 or so melanoma, 9 renal cell carcinoma and 9 head and neck cancer. Prior anti-PD-1, anti-PD-L1 or anti-CTLA-4 therapy was permitted, and less than 45% of dose-escalation patients had received checkpoint inhibitors. Three dose-escalation patients achieved partial responses, one with hepatocellular carcinoma and two with cutaneous melanoma. The dose-escalation cohort was about 87% male with a mean age of approximately 60 years, ranging from roughly 23 to 79. The study at large found these results: In the 0.1-3.0 mg/kg groups, partial responders were among the patients with the lowest normalized peripheral clonal expansion, particularly in CD8+ T cells. At doses of 0.1 to 3.0 mg/kg, clonal expansion of both CD4+ and CD8+ T cells in blood was seen between baseline and week 6. Which antigens the clonally expanded peripheral T cells were specific for was not determined. Low levels of normalized T-cell clonal expansion were also seen in some nonresponding patients. After ivuxolimab, expanded clones were on average more numerous among CD8+ T cells than among CD4+ T cells.

To sequence the TCRbeta CDR3 region, genomic DNA was isolated from the sorted cells. The immunoSEQ Assay was used for sequencing of TCRbeta CDR3 regions. Drawn from immuneACCESS, this table holds only the in-frame rearrangements with V and J called that TCRdb kept. Clones are partly lost; checked studies trace under half to an unresolved V gene and leave the rest unexplained. The sample table holds tens of thousands of clones, of which about nine tenths were seen once. 6.5% to 9% of the sample belongs to the ten largest clones. Based on the germline V gene, the CDR1 and CDR2 sequences are SGHAT and FQNNGV. V was cut back by 0 bases and J by 1 base, leaving a gap of 16 bases between them. The CDR3 numbers 17 residues from cysteine through phenylalanine. The CDR3 DNA has 51 bases and is translated from base 1. On this clone: The antigen it recognizes is unknown. Base-call qualities are not available, and no considerably larger clone is one nucleotide away.

The trial excluded patients who had a history of autoimmune disease or were on systemic immunosuppression. Peripheral blood for TCR sequencing was collected from all dose cohorts at baseline, on cycle 4 day 1, and on cycle 7 day 1. Samples were obtained from an open-label, multicenter, first-in-human phase I dose-escalation trial of ivuxolimab. Adults with locally advanced or metastatic melanoma, renal cell, hepatocellular, or head and neck squamous cell carcinoma were enrolled in the trial. Before TCR sequencing, CD4+ and CD8+ T cells were separately sorted from peripheral blood. Here the sequenced sample was CD4+ or CD8+ T cells sorted from blood, taken in a trial of the OX40 agonist ivuxolimab. The rearranged chain carries TRBV11-2 and TRBJ2-7, and TRBD2 may be the D gene, going by 6 matching bases. The sequence came from an adult with an advanced solid tumor such as melanoma, head and neck, liver or kidney cancer. In nucleotide form, the sequence is TGTGCCAGCAGCTTAGATGGCCCATGGGGGGTTTCCTACGAGCAGTACTTC. This codes for CASSLDGPWGVSYEQYF.